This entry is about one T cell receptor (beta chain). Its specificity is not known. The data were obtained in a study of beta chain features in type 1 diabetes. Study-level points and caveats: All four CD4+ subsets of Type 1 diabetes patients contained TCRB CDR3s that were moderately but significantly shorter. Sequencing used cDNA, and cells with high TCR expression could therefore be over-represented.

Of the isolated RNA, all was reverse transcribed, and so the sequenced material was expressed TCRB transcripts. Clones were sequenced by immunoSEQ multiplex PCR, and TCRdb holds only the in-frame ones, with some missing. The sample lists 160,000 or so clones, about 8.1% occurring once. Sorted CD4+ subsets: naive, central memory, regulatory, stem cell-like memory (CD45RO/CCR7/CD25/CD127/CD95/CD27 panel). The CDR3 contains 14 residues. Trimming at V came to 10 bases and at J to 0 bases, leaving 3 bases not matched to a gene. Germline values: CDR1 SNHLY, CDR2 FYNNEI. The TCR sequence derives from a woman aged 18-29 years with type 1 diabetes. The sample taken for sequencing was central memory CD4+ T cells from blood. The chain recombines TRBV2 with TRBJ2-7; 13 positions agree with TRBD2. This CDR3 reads CATGTSGNSYEQYF. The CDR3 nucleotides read TGTGCCACCGGGACTAGCGGGAACTCCTACGAGCAGTACTTC.